The 8 T cell receptor beta chains below come from one sample, sequenced in a study of blood T cell repertoires in COVID-19. Produced via immunoSEQ multiplex PCR; TCRdb's table is partial and in-frame only. The profile shows about 110,000 clones, 60% to 85% of them singletons. The sequencing input was peripheral blood. The origin of the receptors is a man older than 75 with COVID-19, enrolled during active disease.

The chain recombines TRBV10-2 with TRBJ1-1, with D perhaps matching TRBD1 (6 bases). This CDR3 is built from 17 residues. Per the germline V gene, CDR1 is WSHSY and CDR2 is SAAADI. V gave up 5 bases and J gave up 5 bases, with 24 bases separating them. The CDR3 here is CASSSQGRGPAGTEAFF. The CDR3 DNA is TGCGCCAGCAGTTCACAGGGAAGGGGTCCCGCAGGGACTGAAGCTTTCTTT.

This chain connects TRBV2 to TRBJ1-2; D gene ambiguous. The ends were cut back, 5 bases at V and 3 bases at J, with 7 bases in the middle. The CDR3 totals 12 residues. Germline loops: CDR1 SNHLY, CDR2 FYNNEI. The CDR3 bases are TGTGCCAGCAGTCGCACAGACTATGGCTACACCTTC. This codes for CASSRTDYGYTF. Using reference TRBV2 and TRBJ1-2 for the parts outside the CDR3, the full variable domain is EPEVTQTPSHQVTQMGQEVILRCVPISNHLYFYWYRQILGQKVEFLVSFYNNEISEKSEIFDDQFSVERPDGSNFTLKIRSTKLEDSAMYFCASSRTDYGYTFGSGTRLTVV.

The chain carries TRBV14 and TRBJ2-7; 15 nucleotides match TRBD2. The ends lost 3 bases at V and 4 bases at J; junction bases unmatched: 10. The germline CDR1 and CDR2 sequences are SGHDN and FVKESK. The CDR3 spans 18 residues. CDR3 region: CASSHYGYGTSGRYEQYF. The CDR3 coding sequence is TGTGCCAGCAGCCATTACGGTTACGGGACTAGCGGGAGGTACGAGCAGTACTTC.

This chain connects TRBV4-3 to TRBJ1-4, with 7 bases aligning to TRBD1. The CDR3 runs 16 residues. The V and J ends lost 1 base and 8 bases, in that order; junction bases with no gene match: 10. Per germline, CDR1 LGHNA and CDR2 YSLEER. The CDR3 sequence: CASSQVFRQGEEKLFF. CDR3 DNA sequence: TGCGCCAGCAGCCAAGTCTTTAGACAGGGAGAGGAAAAACTGTTTTTT.

The chain links TRBV28 to TRBJ2-5, with D possibly matching TRBD1 (6 bases). Per germline, CDR1 MDHEN and CDR2 SYDVKM. Trimming took off 7 bases at V and 4 bases at J, with 16 bases between the two ends. This CDR3 has 14 amino acids. The CDR3 nucleotides are TGTGCCAGCAACCTATCGGGCAGGGGAGAGACCCAGTACTTC. It encodes CASNLSGRGETQYF. Variable domain in full (rest from reference TRBV28 and TRBJ2-5): DVKVTQSSRYLVKRTGEKVFLECVQDMDHENMFWYRQDPGLGLRLIYFSYDVKMKEKGDIPEGYSVSREKKERFSLILESASTNQTSMYLCASNLSGRGETQYFGPGTRLLVL.

The V and J genes are TRBV19 and TRBJ2-2; TRBD1 matches at 8 bases. The CDR3 length is 14 residues. Germline V gene lookup returns CDR1 LNHDA and CDR2 SQIVND (reference sequence). After removal of 4 bases from V and 7 bases from J, the junction contained 5 bases not matched to a gene. The CDR3 is CASSTGRGHGELFF. The CDR3 nucleotides read TGTGCCAGTAGTACGGGCAGGGGGCACGGGGAGCTGTTTTTT. Looking up the rest from reference TRBV19 and TRBJ2-2 gives the full variable domain: DGGITQSPKYLFRKEGQNVTLSCEQNLNHDAMYWYRQDPGQGLRLIYYSQIVNDFQKGDIAEGYSVSREKKESFPLTVTSAQKNPTAFYLCASSTGRGHGELFFGEGSRLTVL.

This chain uses TRBV28 with TRBJ1-2, with 10 bases that match TRBD1. This CDR3 has 14 residues. After removal of 3 bases from V and 7 bases from J, the junction contained 5 bases not matched to a gene. CDR1 and CDR2 (germline): MDHEN, SYDVKM. The CDR3 protein is CASSLDRGGSGYTF. The CDR3 nucleotides read TGTGCCAGCAGTTTGGACAGGGGGGGTTCTGGCTACACCTTC.

This sequence joins TRBV29-1 and TRBJ2-1; D is ambiguous. CDR1 SQVTM and CDR2 ANQGSEA come from the germline V gene. With 7 bases removed from V and 0 bases from J, the gap between germline ends came to 10 bases. The CDR3 covers 13 residues. The CDR3 reads CSEIESSYNEQFF. DNA for the CDR3: TGCAGCGAGATCGAGAGCTCCTACAATGAGCAGTTCTTC.